These 17 T cell receptor beta chains were sequenced from one sample in a study of CD8+CD57+ T cells in acquired aplastic anemia. The patients chosen for sequencing had shown expansion of CD8+CD57+ cells (detected by flow cytometry). It was genomic DNA that served as the template for profiling TCR beta VDJ and CDR3. TCRdb re-called the reads with MiXCR, one entry per CDR3 protein. The table records 270,000 or so distinct CDR3 sequences, 82% of them present only once. The material sequenced was sorted CD4+, CD8+, or CD8+CD57+ T cells (not recorded which) from PBMCs. These receptor sequences come from a human donor with aplastic anemia.

V gene TRBV7-8 combines with J gene TRBJ2-6; a weak D match, TRBD2 (6 bases). The CDR3 is 17 residues long. Trimming stripped 0 bases from V and 11 bases from J, with 20 bases between. The V gene's germline CDR1 is SGHVS and CDR2 FQNEAQ. The CDR3 DNA reads as TGTGCCAGCAGCTTAGCGGGAGGTCCCGATACGCGGTACGTCCTGACTTTC. This sequence encodes CASSLAGGPDTRYVLTF.

On this clonotype: In this CDR3 the conserved last residue, phenylalanine or tryptophan, is missing, so a read error is likely. The DNA is left out, because the CDR3 cannot be placed on it with certainty; the CDR3 is given as TCRdb lists it. V usage is TRBV7-8 and J usage is TRBJ2-7; no check of the table's D call, TRBD2, against the DNA was made. The CDR3 spans 13 residues, counting both ends. CDR1 and CDR2 (germline): SGHVS, FQNEAQ. The CDR3 region is CASSLTGGSDTQY.

CDR3 amino acids: CASSIQRGGGYNEQFF. Here the CDR3 DNA reads TGTGCCAGTAGTATCCAGCGGGGGGGCGGGTACAATGAGCAGTTCTTC. The chain uses TRBV19 and TRBJ2-1; TRBD2 agrees at 10 bases. Germline V lookup: CDR1 LNHDA, CDR2 SQIVND (reference sequence). The junction had 6 bases not matched to a gene; V was cut back by 3 bases and J by 4 bases. The CDR3 extends over 16 amino acids.

This chain connects TRBV20-1 to TRBJ2-1; TRBD2 matches 12 bases. J lost 6 bases, V lost 3 bases, and 6 bases had no gene match. There are 15 residues in the CDR3. Germline V gene lookup returns CDR1 DFQATT and CDR2 SNEGSKA (reference sequence). The CDR3 here is CSASSTSGRGNEQFF. The CDR3 bases are TGCAGTGCTAGCTCGACTAGCGGGAGAGGCAATGAGCAGTTCTTC.

A single count supports this clonotype. The junction shows a germline mismatch at one end, possibly a read error. CDR3 DNA sequence: TGTGCCAGCAGTTTAGCAGCAGGGCCCGCCGGGGAGCATTTT. Translation gives CASSLAAGPAGEHF. The chain carries TRBV9 and TRBJ2-3; TRBD1 or TRBD2 may be the D gene (5 bases each). Germline V gene sequence: CDR1 SGDLS, CDR2 YYNGEE. The CDR3 totals 14 residues.

The chain joins TRBV9 to TRBJ2-5; D is perhaps TRBD2 (6 bases). Trimming took off 4 bases at V and 13 bases at J, with 23 bases between the two ends. CDR3 length: 14 residues. Germline lookup yields CDR1 SGDLS and CDR2 YYNGEE. The CDR3: CASSTGTGQVTTYF. The CDR3 nucleotides read TGTGCCAGCAGCACCGGGACTGGGCAAGTGACTACGTACTTC. Full variable domain (rest looked up from reference TRBV9 and TRBJ2-5): DSGVTQTPKHLITATGQRVTLRCSPRSGDLSVYWYQQSLDQGLQFLIQYYNGEERAKGNILERFSAQQFPDLHSELNLSSLELGDSALYFCASSTGTGQVTTYFGPGTRLLVL.

J is TRBJ2-7 and V is TRBV7-9, with a weak D call TRBD1 (5 bases). CDR1 and CDR2 from the germline V gene are SEHNR and FQNEAQ (reference sequence). V gave up 9 bases and J gave up 6 bases, with 27 bases separating them. This CDR3 is 16 amino acids long. CDR3 in amino acids: CARKRPRQTNLAEQYV. Written as DNA, the CDR3 is TGTGCCAGAAAGAGACCGAGACAGACCAACCTCGCCGAGCAGTACGTC.

Concerning this clonotype itself: The DNA is omitted, as the CDR3 cannot be located on it reliably, and the CDR3 follows TCRdb's listing. CDR3 in amino acids: CASSSSDTQYFHPF. The gene calls are TRBV7-9 and TRBJ2-3. Per germline, CDR1 SEHNR and CDR2 FQNEAQ (reference sequence). The CDR3 spans 14 residues, counting both ends.

In its sample, this clonotype was seen a few times. The rearrangement links TRBV19 to TRBJ1-1, with 10 bases fitting TRBD1. V dropped 8 bases and J dropped 1; count of bases not matched to a gene: 1. CDR1 is LNHDA, CDR2 SQIVND, per germline (reference sequence). This CDR3 has 13 residues. The CDR3 DNA reads TGTGCCAGTGGGGACAGGGGGAACACTGAAGCTTTCTTT. The encoded protein is CASGDRGNTEAFF.

This clonotype was recorded a few times. The V call is TRBV24-1, the J call TRBJ2-7; 10 bases are a match to TRBD1. Germline V gene data show CDR1 as KGHDR and CDR2 as SFDVKD. Unmatched junction bases numbered 8, after V lost 3 bases and J lost 7 bases. CDR3 length equals 15 residues. CDR3 residues: CATSDPSDRGNEQYV. The CDR3 region has the DNA TGTGCCACCAGTGATCCATCGGACAGGGGGAATGAGCAGTACGTC.

The chain links TRBV10-3 to TRBJ2-3; D is uncertain. The closer fit of TRBJ1-4 to the DNA end suggests the J call may be wrong. The V gene's germline CDR1 is ENHRY and CDR2 SYGVKD. The CDR3 is 17 residues long. CDR3 DNA: TGTGCCATCAGTGCATCTTCAGGAGAAGAAATTACTGAAAAACTGTTTTTT. Translated, it gives CAISASSGEEITEKLFF.

As for this clonotype: The CDR3 does not end in the conserved phenylalanine or tryptophan, so this is likely a read error. The DNA is omitted, as the CDR3 cannot be located on it reliably, and the CDR3 follows TCRdb's listing. This chain links TRBV7-9 with TRBJ2-5; TRBD1 is the table's D call and was not checked against the DNA. The germline V gene encodes CDR1 SEHNR and CDR2 FQNEAQ (reference sequence). The CDR3 is made up of 13 amino acids, end residues included. The CDR3 loop is CASSLGSAEEPHY.

Notes on this clonotype: It is unclear where the CDR3 begins or ends on the DNA, so no DNA is shown, and the CDR3 is as TCRdb lists it. The chain combines TRBV7-9 with TRBJ1-5; TRBD1 is the table's D call and was not checked against the DNA. The CDR3 extends over 14 residues, inclusive of both ends. Germline CDR1 reads SEHNR; CDR2 reads FQNEAQ (reference sequence). CDR3 loop: CAGQGACETQYFGF.

This chain joins TRBV7-9 and TRBJ2-3; 10 bases fit TRBD2. The CDR3 loop spans 15 amino acids. Germline V gene sequence: CDR1 SEHNR, CDR2 FQNEAQ (reference sequence). Germline trimming cut 3 bases from V and 13 bases from J; bases unmatched to any gene: 13. The DNA of the CDR3 is TGTGCCAGCAGCTTTCGAAGAAGCGGGGGGGGCGCGGAGTATTTT. It translates to CASSFRRSGGGAEYF.

The CDR3 bases are TGTGCCAGCAGCTTAGCGGGAGCGTCAGATACGCAGTATTTT. Its protein is CASSLAGASDTQYF. The V gene is TRBV7-8, the J gene TRBJ2-3, with a weak D call TRBD2 (5 bases). The CDR3 contains 14 residues. CDR1 and CDR2 (germline): SGHVS, FQNEAQ. V gave up 0 bases and J gave up 4 bases, with 8 bases separating them.

This sequence joins TRBV4-3 and TRBJ2-2; D not certain. The CDR3 length is 12 residues. V was cut by 0 bases and J by 11 bases, with 7 bases left in between. Germline V CDR1 and CDR2: LGHNA, YSLEER. For the CDR3, the DNA is TGCGCCAGCAGCCAAGAACAAGGAGAGCTGTTTTTT. Translating it yields CASSQEQGELFF.

This clonotype has just one count. The gene calls are TRBV11-1 and TRBJ2-3; 10 bases match TRBD2. There are 17 residues in the CDR3. Germline V lookup: CDR1 SGHAT, CDR2 FQDESV (reference sequence). V was pared by 5 bases and J by 3 bases, with 11 bases of the junction left unmatched. The CDR3 spells CASSHASGGAGTDTQYF. Written as DNA, the CDR3 is TGTGCCAGCAGCCACGCCAGCGGGGGGGCCGGTACAGATACGCAGTATTTT. The variable domain in full, completed from reference TRBV11-1 and TRBJ2-3, reads EAEVAQSPRYKITEKSQAVAFWCDPISGHATLYWYRQILGQGPELLVQFQDESVVDDSQLPKDRFSAERLKGVDSTLKIQPAELGDSAMYLCASSHASGGAGTDTQYFGPGTRLTVL.